The sequence of this T cell receptor beta chain was determined in a study of cytomegalovirus exposure and HLA in healthy donors. 60 Vbeta and 13 Jbeta primers were used in PCR. The data were produced by immunoSEQ multiplex PCR, yet TCRdb's version contains in-frame clones alone and is incomplete. The table includes 150,000 to 200,000 clones, approximately 79% detected once. The germline V gene encodes CDR1 MNHEY and CDR2 SMNVEV (reference sequence). The CDR3 length is 15 residues. The V and J ends lost 2 bases and 6 bases, in that order; junction bases with no gene match: 0. The receptor comes from a girl between 10 and 17 years old in good health and CMV-seropositive. Material: PBMCs. This rearrangement joins TRBV27 to TRBJ2-1; 14 bases fit TRBD2. This CDR3 is CASSLGTSGSNEQFF. The CDR3 DNA is TGTGCCAGCAGTTTAGGGACTAGCGGGAGCAATGAGCAGTTCTTC.